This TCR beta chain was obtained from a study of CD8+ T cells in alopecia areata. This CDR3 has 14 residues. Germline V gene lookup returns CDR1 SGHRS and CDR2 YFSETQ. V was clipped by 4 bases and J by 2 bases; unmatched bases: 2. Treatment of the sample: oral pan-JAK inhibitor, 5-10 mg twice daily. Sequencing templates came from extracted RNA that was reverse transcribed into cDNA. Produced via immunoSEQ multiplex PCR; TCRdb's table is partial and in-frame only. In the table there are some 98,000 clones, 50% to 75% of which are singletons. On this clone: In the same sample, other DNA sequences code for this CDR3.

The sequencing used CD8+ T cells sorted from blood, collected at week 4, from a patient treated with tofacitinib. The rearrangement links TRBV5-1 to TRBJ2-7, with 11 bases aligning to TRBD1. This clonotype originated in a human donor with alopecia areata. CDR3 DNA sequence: TGCGCCAGCAGCCCGGGACAGGGGGCCTACGAGCAGTACTTC. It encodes CASSPGQGAYEQYF.